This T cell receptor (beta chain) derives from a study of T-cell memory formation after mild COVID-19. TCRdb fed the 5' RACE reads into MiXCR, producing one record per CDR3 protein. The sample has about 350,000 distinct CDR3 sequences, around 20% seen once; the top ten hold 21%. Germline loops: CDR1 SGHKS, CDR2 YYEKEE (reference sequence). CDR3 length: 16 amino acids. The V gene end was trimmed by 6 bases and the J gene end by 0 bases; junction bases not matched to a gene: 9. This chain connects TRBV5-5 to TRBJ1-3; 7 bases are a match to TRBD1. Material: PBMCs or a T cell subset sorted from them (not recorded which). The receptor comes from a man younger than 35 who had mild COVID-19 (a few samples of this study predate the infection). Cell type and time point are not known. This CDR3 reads CASNIGTAGSGNTIYF. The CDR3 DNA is TGTGCCAGCAACATAGGGACAGCCGGCTCTGGAAACACCATATATTTT.